The source of this TCR beta chain is a study of cytomegalovirus exposure and HLA in healthy donors. General observations from the study: The study recorded over 150 TCR beta chains that were cytomegalovirus-associated. DRB1 had the most TCR associations and HLA-C the fewest, a later analysis found, with rates varying by HLA locus.

Amplification used 60 Vbeta primers and 13 Jbeta primers. Sequencing was performed with immunoSEQ multiplex PCR; in TCRdb, only in-frame clones are kept and a portion is missing. The profile shows about 160,000 clones, 68% of them singletons. Every donor was a healthy person donating bone marrow. V was pared by 6 bases and J by 0 bases, with 11 bases between. The CDR3 covers 14 residues. Germline CDR1 reads MNHNS; CDR2 reads SASEGT. A note on this clone: Its antigen is as yet unknown.

What was sequenced was PBMCs. This receptor was obtained from a man between 45 and 60 years old in good health and CMV-seronegative. The chain is built from TRBV6-1 and TRBJ1-1, with a weak D call TRBD1 (5 bases). CDR3 sequence: CASSKGQVNTEAFF. The CDR3 nucleotides read TGTGCCAGCAGCAAGGGGCAGGTGAACACTGAAGCTTTCTTT.